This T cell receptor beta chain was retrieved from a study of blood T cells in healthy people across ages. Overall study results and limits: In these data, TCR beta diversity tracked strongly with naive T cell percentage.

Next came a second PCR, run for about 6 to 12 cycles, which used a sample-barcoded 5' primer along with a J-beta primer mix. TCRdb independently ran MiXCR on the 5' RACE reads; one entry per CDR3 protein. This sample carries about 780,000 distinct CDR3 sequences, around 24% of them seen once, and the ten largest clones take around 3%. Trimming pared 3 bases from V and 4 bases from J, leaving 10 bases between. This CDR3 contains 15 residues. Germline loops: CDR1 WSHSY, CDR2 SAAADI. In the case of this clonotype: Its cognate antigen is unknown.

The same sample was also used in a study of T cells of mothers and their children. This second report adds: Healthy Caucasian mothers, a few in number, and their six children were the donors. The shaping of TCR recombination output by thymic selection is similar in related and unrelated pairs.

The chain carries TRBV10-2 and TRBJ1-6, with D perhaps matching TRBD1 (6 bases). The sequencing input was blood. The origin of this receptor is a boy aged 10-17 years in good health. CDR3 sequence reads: CASSDGGRYNSPLHF. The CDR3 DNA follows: TGCGCCAGCAGTGATGGGGGCAGATATAATTCACCCCTCCACTTT.